These 26 T cell receptor beta chains were sequenced from one sample in a study of OX40 agonist ivuxolimab in advanced cancers. Here immunoSEQ multiplex PCR was the method, and the copy in TCRdb shows in-frame clones only, minus some. The sample yields tens of thousands of clones, 79% seen once. The sequencing used CD4+ or CD8+ T cells sorted from blood, collected in a trial of the OX40 agonist ivuxolimab. These receptors all come from an adult with an advanced solid tumor such as melanoma, head and neck, liver or kidney cancer.

CDR3 sequence (DNA): TGTGCCAGCAGTGAATATCAGGCAGCAAGAAATCAGCCCCAGCATTTT. Encoded protein: CASSEYQAARNQPQHF. The chain recombines TRBV6-1 with TRBJ1-5; D is unresolved. Germline V gene data show CDR1 as MNHNS and CDR2 as SASEGT. The CDR3 extends over 16 amino acids. The germline V and J ends were trimmed by 2 bases and 4 bases, with 15 bases remaining between them.

The rearrangement uses TRBV7-9 and TRBJ2-5; D not certain. V lost 6 bases and J lost 4, with 12 bases in between. This CDR3 has 13 residues. In germline, CDR1 is SEHNR, CDR2 FQNEAQ (reference sequence). Here the CDR3 reads CASSPKAAETQYF. CDR3 DNA: TGTGCCAGCAGTCCCAAGGCTGCAGAGACCCAGTACTTC. Full variable domain (outside the CDR3, taken from reference TRBV7-9 and TRBJ2-5): DTGVSQNPRHKITKRGQNVTFRCDPISEHNRLYWYRQTLGQGPEFLTYFQNEAQLEKSRLLSDRFSAERPKGSFSTLEIQRTEQGDSAMYLCASSPKAAETQYFGPGTRLLVL.

This clone came up once. The chain couples TRBV5-1 to TRBJ1-1; unclear D gene. V lost 0 bases and J 4 bases, leaving 13 bases between the germline ends. This CDR3 contains 15 residues. CDR1 SGHRS and CDR2 YFSETQ come from the germline V gene. The CDR3 nucleotides are TGCGCCAGCAGCTTGGGGTCGGGGTTCGGCACTGAAGCTTTCTTT. Amino acids: CASSLGSGFGTEAFF.

This clone has just one count. The rearrangement uses TRBV27 and TRBJ2-7; D may be TRBD2 (7 bases). The V gene lost 4 bases and the J gene lost 3 bases, with 13 bases spanning the gap. Germline V gene lookup returns CDR1 MNHEY and CDR2 SMNVEV (reference sequence). There are 14 residues in the CDR3. The CDR3 DNA reads TGTGCCAGCAGTTACCGGGGGGCTATCTACGAGCAGTACTTC. It translates to CASSYRGAIYEQYF.

V and J are TRBV6-1 and TRBJ2-3, with 9 positions matching TRBD2. Germline V gene lookup returns CDR1 MNHNS and CDR2 SASEGT. Trimming at V came to 3 bases and at J to 1 base, leaving 2 bases not matched to a gene. The CDR3 has 15 residues. This CDR3 is CASSERGGRTDTQYF. CDR3 bases: TGTGCCAGCAGTGAGCGGGGGGGCCGCACAGATACGCAGTATTTT.

V is TRBV11-2 and J is TRBJ2-2, with TRBD1 identical over 9 bases. Per germline, CDR1 SGHAT and CDR2 FQNNGV. This CDR3 contains 17 residues. The V segment lost 7 bases and the J segment 4 bases; nucleotides outside the gene matches: 13. The CDR3 DNA reads as TGTGCCAGCACCCTACCCTTGGGACAGGGCCCCACCGGGGAGCTGTTTTTT. Translating it yields CASTLPLGQGPTGELFF.

This clone was detected only a few times. V is TRBV6-1 and J is TRBJ2-7; either TRBD1 or TRBD2 may fit D (7 bases each). The CDR3 consists of 14 residues. Per the germline V gene, CDR1 is MNHNS and CDR2 is SASEGT. Deletions cut 6 bases from V and 2 bases from J, with 14 bases between. The CDR3 reads CASRAGQQTYEQYF. Here the CDR3 DNA reads TGTGCCAGCAGAGCGGGACAGCAAACCTACGAGCAGTACTTC.

This clone was counted only a few times. The chain employs TRBV7-9 and TRBJ1-2; D is undetermined. The CDR3 spans 12 residues. V shed 1 base and J shed 8 bases, with 8 bases lying between them. The V gene's germline CDR1 is SEHNR and CDR2 FQNEAQ (reference sequence). In DNA form, the CDR3 reads TGTGCCAGCAGCTTAGTAGGAGGGGGCTACACCTTC. Its translation: CASSLVGGGYTF.

The chain has TRBV9 and TRBJ2-3, with 7 nucleotides matching TRBD1. Germline CDR1 is SGDLS and CDR2 is YYNGEE. The CDR3 extends over 12 amino acids. The trim removed 5 bases at V and 3 bases at J, leaving 0 bases unmatched. The CDR3 protein is CASRTGTDTQYF. The CDR3 DNA reads as TGTGCCAGCAGGACAGGGACAGATACGCAGTATTTT.

The CDR3 region is CASSLKGTANNEQFF. CDR3 sequence (DNA): TGTGCCAGCAGCTTAAAGGGGACAGCGAACAATGAGCAGTTCTTC. The chain is built from TRBV11-2 and TRBJ2-1, with 7 bases lining up with TRBD1. This CDR3 has 15 amino acids. V was pared by 2 bases and J by 5 bases, with 6 bases of the junction left unmatched. CDR1 is SGHAT, CDR2 FQNNGV, per germline.

This clone showed up just a few times. The V gene is TRBV9, the J gene TRBJ2-5; D call uncertain. The CDR3 contains 14 residues. Germline V gives CDR1 SGDLS, CDR2 YYNGEE. Trimming took 0 bases from V and 2 from J, leaving 8 bases between them. CDR3 coding DNA: TGTGCCAGCAGCGTAGGCGGAGTGCAAGAGACCCAGTACTTC. Translation gives CASSVGGVQETQYF.

This rearrangement joins TRBV18 to TRBJ2-7; unclear D gene. V was trimmed by 4 bases and J by 4 bases, leaving 20 bases between them. Germline lookup yields CDR1 KGHSH and CDR2 LQKENI. The CDR3 extends over 16 amino acids. CDR3 loop: CASSLVPARALYEQYF. CDR3 nucleotides: TGTGCCAGCTCACTGGTCCCGGCCCGGGCACTTTACGAGCAGTACTTC.

V and J are TRBV7-8 and TRBJ2-7; TRBD2 is a possible D gene (5 bases). The CDR3 contains 14 residues. V lost 3 bases to trimming and J lost 3 bases, with 12 bases between them. CDR1 is SGHVS, CDR2 FQNEAQ, per germline. For the CDR3, the DNA is TGTGCCAGCAGCTTTGTGACACTAGGCTACGAGCAGTACTTC. Amino acid sequence: CASSFVTLGYEQYF.

The CDR3 protein is CASSPGHYEQYF. For the CDR3, the DNA is TGTGCCAGCAGCCCGGGACACTACGAGCAGTACTTC. The chain combines TRBV7-8 with TRBJ2-7, with a possible D match to TRBD1 (6 bases). The V end was cut by 5 bases, the J end by 3 bases, with 8 bases between. CDR3 length: 12 amino acids. The germline CDR1 and CDR2 sequences are SGHVS and FQNEAQ. Drawing the rest from reference TRBV7-8 and TRBJ2-7, the complete variable domain is GAGVSQSPRYKVAKRGQDVALRCDPISGHVSLFWYQQALGQGPEFLTYFQNEAQLDKSGLPSDRFFAERPEGSVSTLKIQRTQQEDSAVYLCASSPGHYEQYFGPGTRLTVT.

The gene calls are TRBV27 and TRBJ2-3, with 8 bases identical to TRBD2. Trimming cost V 0 bases and J 3 bases; bases outside gene matches: 8. Germline loops: CDR1 MNHEY, CDR2 SMNVEV (reference sequence). The CDR3 extends over 17 amino acids. The CDR3 loop reads CASSLSTGGGLTDTQYF. In DNA form, the CDR3 reads TGTGCCAGCAGTTTATCGACCGGGGGGGGCTTGACAGATACGCAGTATTTT.

The chain combines TRBV6-6 with TRBJ1-2; D call uncertain. Trimming cost V 3 bases and J 8 bases, with 13 bases left between them. The germline CDR1 and CDR2 sequences are MNHNY and SVGAGI (reference sequence). The CDR3 is 13 amino acids. DNA of the CDR3: TGTGCCAGCAGTTATCAGGAGCACGGCGGCTACACCTTC. This encodes CASSYQEHGGYTF.

The V and J genes are TRBV9 and TRBJ2-1, with D unclear. With 3 bases removed from V and 3 bases from J, the gap between germline ends came to 7 bases. CDR3 length: 13 amino acids. CDR1 is SGDLS, CDR2 YYNGEE, per germline. The CDR3 spells CASSEGIYNEQFF. The CDR3 DNA follows: TGTGCCAGCAGCGAGGGTATCTACAATGAGCAGTTCTTC.

There are a few counts of this clone. This CDR3 is CASSFTGLSYNSPLHF. DNA of the CDR3: TGTGCCAGCAGCTTTACAGGCCTCTCCTATAATTCACCCCTCCACTTT. The chain combines TRBV5-6 with TRBJ1-6, with D perhaps TRBD1 (5 bases). Germline V CDR1 and CDR2: SGHDT, YYEEEE. This CDR3 region has 16 residues. V was cut by 2 bases and J by 0 bases, with 9 bases left in between.

The chain is built from TRBV19 and TRBJ2-2, with 10 bases that match TRBD1. Germline CDR1 reads LNHDA; CDR2 reads SQIVND (reference sequence). The CDR3 sequence is 14 residues long. V was pared by 5 bases and J by 6 bases, with 3 bases of the junction left unmatched. The CDR3 DNA is TGTGCCAGTAGTCCGACAGGGGGCTCCGGGGAGCTGTTTTTT. Translating it yields CASSPTGGSGELFF.

This clone was detected only a few times. This sequence joins TRBV29-1 and TRBJ1-1; the D gene is possibly TRBD1 (5 bases). The CDR3 has 12 residues. Germline V CDR1 and CDR2: SQVTM, ANQGSEA. The ends were cut back, 7 bases at V and 0 bases at J, with 9 bases in the middle. The CDR3 coding sequence is TGCAGCGCCGACAGCATGAACACTGAAGCTTTCTTT. Amino acid sequence: CSADSMNTEAFF.

The gene calls are TRBV4-1 and TRBJ1-5; possibly TRBD1 for D (5 bases). The CDR3 loop spans 17 amino acids. Germline lookup yields CDR1 MGHRA and CDR2 YSYEKL. Deletions cut 1 base from V and 5 bases from J, with 18 bases between. CDR3 nucleotide sequence: TGCGCCAGCAGCCAAGTTTCGGGGGGAATAATCGATCAGCCCCAGCATTTT. This translates into CASSQVSGGIIDQPQHF.

V usage is TRBV5-8 and J usage is TRBJ1-1; 7 positions match TRBD1. Trimming at V came to 4 bases and at J to 3 bases, leaving 3 bases not matched to a gene. This CDR3 has 13 amino acids. Germline V gives CDR1 SGHTS, CDR2 YDEGEE. CDR3 DNA sequence: TGTGCCAGCAGCCTCGGACAGGACACTGAAGCTTTCTTT. Amino acids: CASSLGQDTEAFF.

The chain is built from TRBV6-5 and TRBJ2-7, with D possibly matching TRBD2 (5 bases). The CDR3 sequence is 13 residues long. Trimming cost V 6 bases and J 3 bases, with 12 bases left between them. CDR1 and CDR2 (germline): MNHEY, SVGAGI. This CDR3 reads CASSEGRIYEQYF. The CDR3, as DNA: TGTGCCAGCAGCGAGGGCAGGATCTACGAGCAGTACTTC.

This chain joins TRBV7-8 and TRBJ1-5; 10 bases align to TRBD1. CDR1 is SGHVS and CDR2 is FQNEAQ in the germline V gene. Unmatched junction bases numbered 8, after V lost 0 bases and J lost 3 bases. This CDR3 is built from 18 residues. Here the CDR3 reads CASSLAGSGQGTNQPQHF. CDR3 in DNA: TGTGCCAGCAGCTTAGCGGGGTCGGGACAGGGGACCAATCAGCCCCAGCATTTT. Full variable domain (missing parts from reference TRBV7-8 and TRBJ1-5): GAGVSQSPRYKVAKRGQDVALRCDPISGHVSLFWYQQALGQGPEFLTYFQNEAQLDKSGLPSDRFFAERPEGSVSTLKIQRTQQEDSAVYLCASSLAGSGQGTNQPQHFGDGTRLSIL.

The chain couples TRBV7-9 to TRBJ1-1, with D tentatively TRBD1 (5 bases). This CDR3 contains 12 residues. V lost 2 bases and J lost 7, with 8 bases in between. Germline V gene lookup returns CDR1 SEHNR and CDR2 FQNEAQ (reference sequence). The CDR3 DNA sequence: TGTGCCAGCAGCTTAAGGCAGGGTGAAGCTTTCTTT. It translates to CASSLRQGEAFF.

This clone has only a few counts. The rearrangement uses TRBV6-1 and TRBJ1-2, with D unclear. Germline V lookup: CDR1 MNHNS, CDR2 SASEGT. V dropped 2 bases and J dropped 7 bases, with 14 bases sitting between them. The CDR3 has 14 residues. As DNA, the CDR3 is TGTGCCAGCAGTGAAAGCAACAATTTAGGTGGCTACACCTTC. It translates to CASSESNNLGGYTF.